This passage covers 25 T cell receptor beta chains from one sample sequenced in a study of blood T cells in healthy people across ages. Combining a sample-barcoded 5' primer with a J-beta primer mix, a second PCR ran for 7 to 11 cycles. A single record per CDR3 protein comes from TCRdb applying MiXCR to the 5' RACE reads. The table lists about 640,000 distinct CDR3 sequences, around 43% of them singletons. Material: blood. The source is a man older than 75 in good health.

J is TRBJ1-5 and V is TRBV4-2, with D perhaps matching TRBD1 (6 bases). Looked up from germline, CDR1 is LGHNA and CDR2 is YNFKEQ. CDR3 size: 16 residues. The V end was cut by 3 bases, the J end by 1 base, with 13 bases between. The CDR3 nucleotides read TGTGCCAGCAGCCACGGGGGGACATCCAGCAATCAGCCCCAGCATTTT. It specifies CASSHGGTSSNQPQHF.

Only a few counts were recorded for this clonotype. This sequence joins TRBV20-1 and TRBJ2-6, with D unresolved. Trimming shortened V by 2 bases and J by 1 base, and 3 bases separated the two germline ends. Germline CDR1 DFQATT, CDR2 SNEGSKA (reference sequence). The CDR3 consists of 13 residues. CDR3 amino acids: CSARQSGANVLTF. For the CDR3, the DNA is TGCAGTGCTAGACAGTCTGGGGCCAACGTCCTGACTTTC.

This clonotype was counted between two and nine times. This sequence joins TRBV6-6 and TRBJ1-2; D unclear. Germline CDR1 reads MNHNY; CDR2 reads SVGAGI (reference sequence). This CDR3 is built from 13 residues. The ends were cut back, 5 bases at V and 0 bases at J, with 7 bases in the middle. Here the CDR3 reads CASSTSTNYGYTF. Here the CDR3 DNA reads TGTGCCAGCAGTACCAGTACTAACTATGGCTACACCTTC.

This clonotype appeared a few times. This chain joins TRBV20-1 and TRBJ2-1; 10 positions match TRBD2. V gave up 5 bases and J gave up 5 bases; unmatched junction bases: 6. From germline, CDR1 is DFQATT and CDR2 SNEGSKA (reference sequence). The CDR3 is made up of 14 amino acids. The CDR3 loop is CSADGLAEHNEQFF. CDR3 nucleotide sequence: TGCAGTGCTGACGGACTAGCGGAGCACAATGAGCAGTTCTTC.

DNA of the CDR3: TGCAGTGCACAAAACTCTGGGGCCAACGTCCTGACTTTC. Translation gives CSAQNSGANVLTF. J is TRBJ2-6 and V is TRBV20-1; the D is unclear. Germline CDR1 and CDR2: DFQATT and SNEGSKA (reference sequence). The CDR3 is 13 residues long. The V end was cut by 6 bases, the J end by 0 bases, with 6 bases between.

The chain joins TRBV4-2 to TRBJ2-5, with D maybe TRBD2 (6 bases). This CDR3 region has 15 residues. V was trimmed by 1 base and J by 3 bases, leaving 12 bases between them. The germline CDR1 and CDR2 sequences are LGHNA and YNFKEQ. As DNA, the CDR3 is TGTGCCAGCAGCCAAGGGGACTCGAGAAAAGAGACCCAGTACTTC. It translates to CASSQGDSRKETQYF.

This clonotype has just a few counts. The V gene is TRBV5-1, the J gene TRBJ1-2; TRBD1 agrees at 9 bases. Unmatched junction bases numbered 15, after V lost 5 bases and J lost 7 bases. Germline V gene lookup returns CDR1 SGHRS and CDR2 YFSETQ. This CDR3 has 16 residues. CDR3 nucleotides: TGCGCCAGCAGAATCCAACCCGGGGGACAGGGATTTGGCTACACCTTC. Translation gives CASRIQPGGQGFGYTF.

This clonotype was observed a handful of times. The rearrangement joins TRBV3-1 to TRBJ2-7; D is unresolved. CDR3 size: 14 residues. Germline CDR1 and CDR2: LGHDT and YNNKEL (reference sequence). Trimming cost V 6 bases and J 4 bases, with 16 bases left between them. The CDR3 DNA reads TGTGCCAGCAGACCTTACGCCACCGCTTACGAGCAGTACTTC. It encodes CASRPYATAYEQYF.

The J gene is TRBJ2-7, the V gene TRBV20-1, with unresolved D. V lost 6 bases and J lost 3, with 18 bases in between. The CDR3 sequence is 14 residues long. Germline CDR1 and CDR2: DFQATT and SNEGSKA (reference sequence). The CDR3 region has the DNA TGCAGTGCCCCACGGACGGTCTGTCTCTACGAGCAGTACTTC. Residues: CSAPRTVCLYEQYF.

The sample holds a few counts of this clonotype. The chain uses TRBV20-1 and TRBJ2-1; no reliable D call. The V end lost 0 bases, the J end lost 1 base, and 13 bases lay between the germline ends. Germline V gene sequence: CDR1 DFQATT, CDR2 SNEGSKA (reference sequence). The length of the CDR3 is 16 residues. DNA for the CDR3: TGCAGTGCTAGAGATCGCAAAGCCGAATCCTACAATGAGCAGTTCTTC. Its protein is CSARDRKAESYNEQFF.

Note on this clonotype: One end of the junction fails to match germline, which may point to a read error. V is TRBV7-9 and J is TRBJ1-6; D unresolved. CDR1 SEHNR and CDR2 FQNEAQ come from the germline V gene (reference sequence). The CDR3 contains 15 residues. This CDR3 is CTSSCGSSYNSPLHF. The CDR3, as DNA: TGTACCAGCAGCTGCGGCAGCTCCTATAATTCACCCCTCCACTTT.

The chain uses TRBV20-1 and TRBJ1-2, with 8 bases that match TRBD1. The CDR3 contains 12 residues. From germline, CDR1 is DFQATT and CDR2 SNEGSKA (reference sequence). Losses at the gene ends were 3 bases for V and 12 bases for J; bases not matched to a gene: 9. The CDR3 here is CSASPPTGVHTF. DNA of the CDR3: TGCAGTGCTAGTCCGCCGACAGGGGTTCACACCTTC.

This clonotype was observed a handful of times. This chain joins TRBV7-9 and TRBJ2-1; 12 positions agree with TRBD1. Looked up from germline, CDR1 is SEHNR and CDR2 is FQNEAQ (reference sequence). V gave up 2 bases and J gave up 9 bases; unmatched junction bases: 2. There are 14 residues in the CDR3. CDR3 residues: CASSLRDRGREQFF. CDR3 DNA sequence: TGTGCCAGCAGCTTAAGGGACAGGGGGCGTGAGCAGTTCTTC.

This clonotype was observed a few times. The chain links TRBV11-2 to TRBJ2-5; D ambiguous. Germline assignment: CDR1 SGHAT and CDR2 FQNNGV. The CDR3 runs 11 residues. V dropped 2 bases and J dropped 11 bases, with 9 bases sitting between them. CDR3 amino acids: CASSLPREQYF. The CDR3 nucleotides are TGTGCCAGCAGCTTACCCCGTGAGCAGTACTTC.

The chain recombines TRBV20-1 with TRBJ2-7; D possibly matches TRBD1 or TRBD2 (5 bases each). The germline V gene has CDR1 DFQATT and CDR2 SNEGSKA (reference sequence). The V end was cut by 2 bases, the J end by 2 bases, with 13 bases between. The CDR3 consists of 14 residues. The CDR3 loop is CSARPGTETYEQYF. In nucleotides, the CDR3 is TGCAGTGCTAGACCCGGGACGGAGACCTACGAGCAGTACTTC.

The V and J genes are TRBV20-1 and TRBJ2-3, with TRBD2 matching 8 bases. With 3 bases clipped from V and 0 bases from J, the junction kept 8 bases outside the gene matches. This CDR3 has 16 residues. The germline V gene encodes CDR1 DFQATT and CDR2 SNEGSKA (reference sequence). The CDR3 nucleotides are TGCAGTGCTAGCTTCATGACTAGCGTTAGCACAGATACGCAGTATTTT. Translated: CSASFMTSVSTDTQYF.

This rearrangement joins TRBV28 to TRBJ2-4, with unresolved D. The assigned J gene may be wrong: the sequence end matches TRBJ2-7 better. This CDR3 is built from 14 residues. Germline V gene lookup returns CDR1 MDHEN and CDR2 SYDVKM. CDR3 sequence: CASSRQKVPYEQYF. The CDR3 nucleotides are TGTGCCAGCAGTCGACAAAAAGTCCCCTACGAGCAGTACTTC.

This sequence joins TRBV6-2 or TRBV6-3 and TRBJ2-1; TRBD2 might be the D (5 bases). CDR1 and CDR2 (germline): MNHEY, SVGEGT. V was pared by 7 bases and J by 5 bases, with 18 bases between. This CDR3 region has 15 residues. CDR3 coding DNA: TGTGCCAGCAACCATGGAGGTGGCGTCGACAATGAGCAGTTCTTC. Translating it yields CASNHGGGVDNEQFF.

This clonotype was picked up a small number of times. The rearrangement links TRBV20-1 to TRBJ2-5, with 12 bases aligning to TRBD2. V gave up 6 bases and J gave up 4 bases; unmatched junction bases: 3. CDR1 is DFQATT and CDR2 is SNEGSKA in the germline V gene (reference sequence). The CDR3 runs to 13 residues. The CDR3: CSATSGGLETQYF. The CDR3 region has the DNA TGCAGTGCCACTAGCGGGGGGCTAGAGACCCAGTACTTC.

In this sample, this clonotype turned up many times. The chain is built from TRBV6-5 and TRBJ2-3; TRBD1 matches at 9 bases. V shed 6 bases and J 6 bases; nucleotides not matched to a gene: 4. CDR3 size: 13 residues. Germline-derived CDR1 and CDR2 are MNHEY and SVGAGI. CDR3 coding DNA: TGTGCCAGCAGCGGGACAGGGAGGGATACGCAGTATTTT. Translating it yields CASSGTGRDTQYF.

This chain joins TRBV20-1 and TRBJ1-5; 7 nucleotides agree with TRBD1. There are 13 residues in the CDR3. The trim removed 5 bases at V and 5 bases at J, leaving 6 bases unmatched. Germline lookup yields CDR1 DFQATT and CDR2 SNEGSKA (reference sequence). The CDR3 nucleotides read TGCAGTGCTTGCCGGGACAGAGATCAGCCCCAGCATTTT. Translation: CSACRDRDQPQHF.

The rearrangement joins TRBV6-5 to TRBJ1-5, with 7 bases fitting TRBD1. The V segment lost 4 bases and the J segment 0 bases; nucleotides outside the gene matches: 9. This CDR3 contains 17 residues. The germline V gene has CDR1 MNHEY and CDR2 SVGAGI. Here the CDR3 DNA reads TGTGCCAGCAGTTCTGGCAGGGGGATTTATAGCAATCAGCCCCAGCATTTT. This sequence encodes CASSSGRGIYSNQPQHF.

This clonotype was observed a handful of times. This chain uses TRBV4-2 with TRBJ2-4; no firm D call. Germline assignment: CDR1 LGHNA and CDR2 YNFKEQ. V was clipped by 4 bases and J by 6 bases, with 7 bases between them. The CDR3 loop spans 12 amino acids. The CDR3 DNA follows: TGTGCCAGCAGCCCCTCGGGAAACATTCAGTACTTC. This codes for CASSPSGNIQYF.

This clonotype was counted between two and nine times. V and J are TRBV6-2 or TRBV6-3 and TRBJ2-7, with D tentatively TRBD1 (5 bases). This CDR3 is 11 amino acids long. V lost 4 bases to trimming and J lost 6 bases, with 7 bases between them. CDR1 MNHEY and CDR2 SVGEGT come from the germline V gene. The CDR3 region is CASSSRVEQYF. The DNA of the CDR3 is TGTGCCAGCAGTTCCAGGGTCGAGCAGTACTTC.

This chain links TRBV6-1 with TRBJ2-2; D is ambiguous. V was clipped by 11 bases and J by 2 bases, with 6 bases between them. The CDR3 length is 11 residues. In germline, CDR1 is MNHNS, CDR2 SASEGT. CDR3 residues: CAGENTGELFF. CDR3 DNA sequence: TGTGCCGGGGAAAACACCGGGGAGCTGTTTTTT.